This T cell receptor (beta chain) came from a study of T cell repertoires in cytomegalovirus infection. Details on this clonotype: Its antigen is currently unknown.

TCRdb fed the reads into MiXCR, producing one record per CDR3 protein. The sample has under 150,000 distinct CDR3 sequences; about 24% are singletons. Germline V gene lookup returns CDR1 MNHEY and CDR2 SVGEGT. There are 13 residues in the CDR3. Losses at the gene ends were 5 bases for V and 5 bases for J; bases not matched to a gene: 4. The sample taken for sequencing was PBMCs, sequenced either directly or after in vitro stimulation (not recorded which). The chain is built from TRBV6-2 or TRBV6-3 and TRBJ1-2, with 8 bases lining up with TRBD1. The TCR originated in a human donor in good health (CMV status not recorded). Some clones in this sample may be carry-over from other donors' samples. The CDR3: CASSPDREYGYTF. The CDR3 coding sequence is TGTGCCAGCAGTCCGGACAGGGAATATGGCTACACCTTC.